This T cell receptor beta chain came from a study of CD8 T cells in Susac syndrome. After extraction with the RNeasy kit, about 0.45 to 1 ug of the RNA was reverse transcribed using random hexamers. TCRdb independently ran MiXCR on the immunoSEQ multiplex PCR reads; one entry per CDR3 protein. The data show 84,000 or so distinct CDR3 sequences, roughly 94% seen once. Germline CDR1 reads MNHEY; CDR2 reads SMNVEV (reference sequence). Trimming cost V 5 bases and J 5 bases, with 19 bases left between them. The CDR3 has 15 residues. This receptor was identified in a human donor with Susac syndrome. Specimen: CD8+ T cells from PBMCs. This sequence joins TRBV27 and TRBJ2-7; perhaps D is TRBD1 or TRBD2 (5 bases each). CDR3 nucleotides: TGTGCCAGCAGTGAGGGGATAGGGCCCCCGCACGAGCAGTACTTC. Translating gives CASSEGIGPPHEQYF.